This TCR beta chain comes out of a study of OX40 agonist ivuxolimab in advanced cancers. Measured with immunoSEQ multiplex PCR; TCRdb has only the in-frame clones, and not every one. The data contain 60,000 to 85,000 clones, around 80% of them singletons. The CDR3 spans 17 residues. V lost 3 bases to trimming and J lost 7 bases, with 24 bases between them. Germline assignment: CDR1 WSHSY and CDR2 SAAADI. Specimen: CD4+ or CD8+ T cells sorted from blood, collected in a trial of the OX40 agonist ivuxolimab. V gene TRBV10-2 combines with J gene TRBJ1-2; possible D gene TRBD1, 6 bases. The TCR originated in an adult with an advanced solid tumor such as melanoma, head and neck, liver or kidney cancer. The CDR3 coding sequence is TGCGCCAGCAGTGACCTCGGGGGTCAGGGGAACATACTTGGCTACACCTTC. Amino acids: CASSDLGGQGNILGYTF.